The T cell receptor beta chain described here comes from a study of human T cells and chemical hapten exposure. TCRdb reprocessed the RACE reads with MiXCR, giving one entry per CDR3 protein. The sample carries roughly 98,000 distinct CDR3 sequences, 9.5% to 15% recorded once. This clonotype was counted only a few times. The time point: patch test 1, 2 weeks after DPC sensitization. Treatment here: therapeutic diphenylcyclopropenone sensitization with weekly scalp DPC. This specimen consisted of whole blood, obtained in connection with sensitization to the hapten diphenylcyclopropenone (DPC). The receptor was isolated from a woman between 40 and 55 years old with alopecia areata. Some clones in this sample may be carry-over from other donors' samples.

CDR3 nucleotide sequence: TGTGCCAGCAGCTTACAGGGGAGGAATGGCTACACCTTC. It codes for CASSLQGRNGYTF. The rearrangement links TRBV11-2 to TRBJ1-2; D possibly corresponds to TRBD1 (6 bases). V dropped 2 bases and J dropped 6 bases, with 10 bases sitting between them. Germline CDR1 reads SGHAT; CDR2 reads FQNNGV. The CDR3 covers 13 residues.